The 13 T cell receptor beta chains below come from one sample, sequenced in a study of cytomegalovirus exposure and HLA in healthy donors (dated by TCRdb to 2016 to 2017). Libraries were made using the immunoSEQ multiplex PCR assay. The multiplex PCR relied on a mix of 60 forward primers for TCR Vbeta segments and 13 reverse primers for TCR Jbeta segments. This is the immuneACCESS table as TCRdb keeps it, with only in-frame sequences that have V and J called. A part of the clones is gone; compared with another copy, unresolved V genes explain less than half, and the rest is unexplained. The sample contains approximately 150,000 clones, around two thirds of them found a single time. 1.5% to 2% of the sample is taken by the ten largest. Sequenced material: PBMCs. All receptors come from a woman under 30 in good health and CMV-seronegative.

The chain employs TRBV7-2 and TRBJ2-7; 7 bases are shared with TRBD1. In germline, CDR1 is SGHTA, CDR2 FQGNSA. V trimming: 3 bases; J trimming: 7 bases; junction bases outside the gene matches: 12. The CDR3 spans 15 residues. The CDR3 DNA reads TGTGCCAGCAGCTTCTCCGGGACAGCGACAGGGGAGCAGTACTTC. Residues: CASSFSGTATGEQYF.

The V and J genes are TRBV11-2 and TRBJ2-1; possibly TRBD2 for D (7 bases). Germline CDR1 and CDR2: SGHAT and FQNNGV. V was cut by 6 bases and J by 7 bases, with 22 bases left in between. This CDR3 is 16 amino acids long. The chain's CDR3 is CASRPIKGGGHNEQFF. CDR3 coding DNA: TGTGCCAGCAGGCCGATAAAGGGGGGAGGGCATAATGAGCAGTTCTTC.

The chain combines TRBV7-2 with TRBJ2-7, with 9 nucleotides matching TRBD2. The CDR3 is made up of 14 amino acids. Germline lookup yields CDR1 SGHTA and CDR2 FQGNSA. The CDR3 is CASSLGGLAYGQYV. The CDR3 DNA reads TGTGCCAGCAGCTTAGGGGGACTAGCCTACGGGCAGTACGTC.

V and J are TRBV7-6 and TRBJ1-2; D call uncertain. The CDR3 consists of 15 residues. V shed 5 bases and J shed 10 bases, with 23 bases lying between them. Looked up from germline, CDR1 is SGHVS and CDR2 is FNYEAQ. The CDR3 loop reads CASSRGGGPEDPYTF. The CDR3 nucleotides read TGTGCCAGCAGCCGCGGCGGCGGGCCCGAGGATCCCTACACCTTC.

This clone appeared once. This sequence joins TRBV29-1 and TRBJ1-2; D uncertain. Trimming shortened V by 3 bases and J by 4 bases, and 12 bases separated the two germline ends. Germline V gene sequence: CDR1 SQVTM, CDR2 ANQGSEA. There are 13 residues in the CDR3. The CDR3 bases are TGCAGCGTTGATGAGGCAGCCCGCTATGGCTACACCTTC. Amino acids: CSVDEAARYGYTF.

The chain is built from TRBV7-2 and TRBJ2-7, with TRBD2 identical over 8 bases. The germline V gene has CDR1 SGHTA and CDR2 FQGNSA. This CDR3 comprises 17 residues. Germline trimming cut 5 bases from V and 4 bases from J; bases unmatched to any gene: 16. The CDR3 sequence: CASSPGGVLAGVYEQYV. For the CDR3, the DNA is TGTGCCAGCAGCCCTGGTGGGGTCCTAGCGGGTGTGTACGAGCAGTACGTC.

The chain recombines TRBV18 with TRBJ2-3; 7 bases agree with TRBD1. The J segment lost 0 bases and the V segment lost 3 bases, leaving 6 bases of the junction unmatched. Germline loops: CDR1 KGHSH, CDR2 LQKENI. The CDR3 consists of 16 residues. The DNA of the CDR3 is TGTGCCAGCTCACCGTTCGGGACAGTTAGCACAGATACGCAGTATTTT. Amino acid sequence: CASSPFGTVSTDTQYF.

The rearrangement uses TRBV28 and TRBJ1-1; D remains unclear. This CDR3 region has 13 residues. In germline, CDR1 is MDHEN, CDR2 SYDVKM. Trimming pared 4 bases from V and 2 bases from J, leaving 8 bases between. The CDR3 spells CASSSSLNTEAFF. In DNA, the CDR3 is TGTGCCAGCAGTTCCTCCTTAAACACTGAAGCTTTCTTT.

The V and J genes are TRBV5-5 and TRBJ2-3, with TRBD2 identical over 9 bases. The CDR3 is made up of 16 amino acids. CDR1 is SGHKS, CDR2 YYEKEE, per germline (reference sequence). V was pared by 1 base and J by 2 bases, with 5 bases of the junction left unmatched. CDR3 sequence reads: CASSLRAGGFTDTQYF. The CDR3 nucleotides are TGTGCCAGCAGCTTGAGGGCGGGAGGGTTCACAGATACGCAGTATTTT.

The J gene is TRBJ2-7, the V gene TRBV6-6; 7 nucleotides match TRBD2. Per the germline V gene, CDR1 is MNHNY and CDR2 is SVGAGI (reference sequence). The junction had 4 bases not matched to a gene; V was cut back by 3 bases and J by 2 bases. The CDR3 extends over 14 amino acids. CDR3 amino acids: CASSYGGGTYEQYF. In DNA form, the CDR3 reads TGTGCCAGCAGTTATGGGGGGGGGACCTACGAGCAGTACTTC.

The V and J genes are TRBV6-1 and TRBJ1-2, with a tentative D call TRBD1 (5 bases). Germline V gene data show CDR1 as MNHNS and CDR2 as SASEGT. This CDR3 spans 14 amino acids. V gave up 7 bases and J gave up 4 bases, with 16 bases separating them. The DNA for the CDR3 is TGTGCCAGCACCTACCCTGACAGACTCTATGGCTACACCTTC. It specifies CASTYPDRLYGYTF.

J is TRBJ1-2 and V is TRBV18; no clear D gene. V was clipped by 0 bases and J by 4 bases, with 15 bases between them. Germline CDR1 reads KGHSH; CDR2 reads LQKENI. The CDR3 has 16 residues. In DNA, the CDR3 is TGTGCCAGCTCACCACCGAGAGTAACAGTTGCCTATGGCTACACCTTC. Its protein is CASSPPRVTVAYGYTF.

The chain uses TRBV19 and TRBJ2-2, with 10 bases aligning to TRBD1. With 4 bases clipped from V and 5 bases from J, the junction kept 7 bases outside the gene matches. Germline V gene data show CDR1 as LNHDA and CDR2 as SQIVND (reference sequence). This CDR3 contains 16 residues. The CDR3: CASSKGTGVETGELFF. DNA of the CDR3: TGTGCCAGTAGTAAAGGGACAGGGGTTGAGACCGGGGAGCTGTTTTTT.